The rows below give T cell receptor beta chains drawn from one sample of a study of T cells after yellow fever vaccination. Each CDR3 protein is one row after TCRdb ran MiXCR on the 5' RACE reads. The sample lists under 150,000 distinct CDR3 sequences, 7% to 9% seen once, with roughly 0.71% in the top ten. The material sequenced was CD4+ T cells sorted from PBMCs, taken 5 days after the yellow fever booster vaccination. The receptor set was obtained from a man aged 30 to 45 who received the YFV17D yellow fever vaccine. The CDR3 runs from the conserved cysteine through the conserved F or W. D genes are given only for firm matches. Where a row states a size, it is once, few, many or the class of an expanded clone; other rows omit it.

TRBJ2-7,-,TRBV7-2,TRBD2,TGTGCCAGCACCCCGTTTAGCGGGAGGGCCTACGAGCAGTACTTC,CASTPFSGRAYEQYF
TRBJ2-7,-,TRBV7-3,-,TGTGCCAGCAGCTCCAGGGGGGGACTTGGTGAGCAGTACTTC,CASSSRGGLGEQYF
TRBJ2-3,many,TRBV5-4,TRBD1,TGTGCCAGCAGCTGGACAGGGGCTAAAGATACGCAGTATTTT,CASSWTGAKDTQYF
TRBJ1-3,many,TRBV7-2,-,TGTGCCAGCAGCTTAAGCCAGGGGCCCTCTGGAAACACCATATATTTT,CASSLSQGPSGNTIYF
TRBJ2-7,many,TRBV29-1,-,TGCAGCCTGAGGGAGGTTCGAGAGCAGTACTTC,CSLREVREQYF
TRBJ2-1,-,TRBV23-1,TRBD2,TGCGCCAGCAGTCCCAGGGTGGATAGCGGGATCTACAATGAGCAGTTCTTC,CASSPRVDSGIYNEQFF
TRBJ2-3,many,TRBV5-1,-,TGCGCCAGCAGCTTGGGGAGACAGGCTCAACTAACAGATACGCAGTATTTT,CASSLGRQAQLTDTQYF
TRBJ2-3,many,TRBV12-3/TRBV12-4,-,TGTGCCAGCAGTTACGGGATGAATCTCCGGCTGTATTTT,CASSYGMNLRLYF
TRBJ2-1,many,TRBV6-1,-,TGTGCCAGCAGTAAACTCCCCGAGTCCTACAATGAGCAGTTCTTC,CASSKLPESYNEQFF
TRBJ2-7,many,TRBV27,TRBD2,TGTGCCAGCAGCACCTCGGGACTAGTCGGGCAGTACTTC,CASSTSGLVGQYF
TRBJ2-1,many,TRBV5-1,-,TGCGCCAGCAGCTTGGCGGTAGAGGTGGGGGGTGAGCAGTTCTTC,CASSLAVEVGGEQFF
TRBJ2-7,many,TRBV20-1,TRBD1,TGCAGTGCTAGCGATGCCCGACAGGGTGGCGGCTACGAGCAGTACTTC,CSASDARQGGGYEQYF
TRBJ2-1,many,TRBV6-5,-,TGTGCCAGCAGTCCCGGGACACGGGCGTACAATGAGCAGTTCTTC,CASSPGTRAYNEQFF
TRBJ2-2,once,TRBV4-2,-,TGTGCCATGAGCCCCGGGACACGGGGCGCAGTTTTTCGTACCGGGGAGCTGTTTTTT,CAMSPGTRGAVFRTGELFF
TRBJ1-6,many,TRBV11-2,-,TGTGCCAGCAGCTTGAGGGAGAGGAATTCACCCCTCCACTTT,CASSLRERNSPLHF
TRBJ2-3,many,TRBV7-2,-,TGTGCCAGCAGCTTAATCACAGATACGCAGTATTTT,CASSLITDTQYF
TRBJ2-2,-,TRBV11-2,TRBD2,TGTGCCAGCAGCTTAGTTCGGGTTAGCGGGAGCCCCGGGGAGCTGTTTTTT,CASSLVRVSGSPGELFF
TRBJ2-5,many,TRBV12-3/TRBV12-4,TRBD2,TGTGCCACCATCCGAGGGGCGGGAGTGACAGAGACCCAGTACTTC,CATIRGAGVTETQYF
TRBJ2-5,-,TRBV7-8,TRBD2,TGTGCCAGCAGCCCCATTAGTGCGGGAGTGGAGACCCAGTACTTC,CASSPISAGVETQYF
TRBJ2-4,many,TRBV7-9,TRBD2,TGTGCCAGCAGCCCTCGGGGGGGCGCGGAGAACATTCAGTACTTC,CASSPRGGAENIQYF
TRBJ2-1,-,TRBV4-3,TRBD2,TGCGCCAGCAGCCAAGAACGCGCGGGAGCAAACAATGAGCAGTTCTTC,CASSQERAGANNEQFF
TRBJ1-5,many,TRBV12-3/TRBV12-4,-,TGTGCCAGCAGCCCGGACAGAAGCAATCAGCCCCAGCATTTT,CASSPDRSNQPQHF
TRBJ2-1,-,TRBV20-1,-,TGCACTGCCATTAAGATAGACGGCCGCTCCTACAATGAGCAGTTCTTC,CTAIKIDGRSYNEQFF
TRBJ2-5,-,TRBV11-2,TRBD2,TGTGCCAGCAGCTTAGGATCTAGCGGTGTCAAAGAGACCCAGTACTTC,CASSLGSSGVKETQYF
TRBJ1-1,many,TRBV7-9,-,TGTGCCAGCAGCTTAGAGGTTCTCATGAACACTGAAGCTTTCTTT,CASSLEVLMNTEAFF
TRBJ2-6,many,TRBV28,-,TGTGCCAGCAGTTTAGGCTTCTCTGGGGCCAACGTCCTGACTTTC,CASSLGFSGANVLTF
TRBJ2-7,many,TRBV7-8,-,TGTGCCAGCAGCTCGGTCTTTGGATGGACCTACGAGCAGTACTTC,CASSSVFGWTYEQYF
TRBJ1-1,many,TRBV5-5,TRBD1,TGTGCCAGCAGCCCATCCGACAGGGAATGGAACACTGAAGCTTTCTTT,CASSPSDREWNTEAFF
TRBJ2-3,-,TRBV20-1,TRBD2,TGCAGTGCTAGAGTCTCTGGCGGGAGGATCACAGATACGCAGTATTTT,CSARVSGGRITDTQYF
TRBJ1-6,many,TRBV6-5,TRBD1,TGTGCCAGCAGTCCCGGACAGGCCCCCGGGAATTCACCCCTCCACTTT,CASSPGQAPGNSPLHF
TRBJ1-6,many,TRBV7-2,-,TGTGCCAGCAGCTTAGAACGGGCGAATTCACCCCTCCACTTT,CASSLERANSPLHF
TRBJ2-7,many,TRBV5-8,-,TGTGCCAGCACTCAGGTACGCTACGAGCAGTACTTC,CASTQVRYEQYF
TRBJ1-5,many,TRBV28,-,TGTGCCAGCAGTTTATTAGGAGGGCCCCAGCATTTT,CASSLLGGPQHF
TRBJ2-7,-,TRBV5-4,TRBD2,TGTGCCAGCAGCGACTGGCGGGGAGGGGTCTACGAGCAGTACTTC,CASSDWRGGVYEQYF
TRBJ1-2,many,TRBV18,-,TGTGCCAGCTCCGAGGACACCAGCTATGGCTACACCTTC,CASSEDTSYGYTF
TRBJ2-7,many,TRBV18,-,TGTGCCAGCTCACCGTCCGGGACGAATGGTTACGAGCAGTACTTC,CASSPSGTNGYEQYF
TRBJ2-2,many,TRBV7-2,-,TGTGCCAGCAGCTTAGTAGGTAGCCGGACCGGGGAGCTGTTTTTT,CASSLVGSRTGELFF